The 21 T cell receptor beta chains reported below all come from one sample, sequenced in a study of cytomegalovirus exposure and HLA in healthy donors. The data were produced by immunoSEQ multiplex PCR, yet TCRdb's version contains in-frame clones alone and is incomplete. The repertoire holds approximately 41,000 clones, 80% to 95% seen once, with 3% to 3.5% in the top ten. The sequenced material came from PBMCs. The receptors derive from a man younger than 35 in good health and CMV-seronegative.

V and J are TRBV13 and TRBJ2-5; D is possibly TRBD2 (6 bases). Trimming removed 2 bases at V and 1 base at J, with 17 bases between. CDR1 and CDR2 from the germline V gene are PRHDT and FYEKMQ (reference sequence). This CDR3 spans 17 amino acids. CDR3 in amino acids: CASSLYSPGGGQETQYF. The CDR3 region has the DNA TGTGCCAGCAGCTTATATAGCCCCGGGGGAGGCCAAGAGACCCAGTACTTC. Drawing the rest from reference TRBV13 and TRBJ2-5, the complete variable domain is AAGVIQSPRHLIKEKRETATLKCYPIPRHDTVYWYQQGPGQDPQFLISFYEKMQSDKGSIPDRFSAQQFSDYHSELNMSSLELGDSALYFCASSLYSPGGGQETQYFGPGTRLLVL.

The genes are TRBV5-1 and TRBJ1-2, with D possibly being TRBD1 (6 bases). V gave up 4 bases and J gave up 13 bases, with 17 bases separating them. The CDR3 contains 12 residues. Germline V gene lookup returns CDR1 SGHRS and CDR2 YFSETQ. The CDR3 region has the DNA TGCGCCAGCAGCGTGGGGGCAACAGGGCCCACCTTC. Protein: CASSVGATGPTF.

The genes are TRBV13 and TRBJ2-2, with 7 bases lining up with TRBD1. Looked up from germline, CDR1 is PRHDT and CDR2 is FYEKMQ (reference sequence). The CDR3 loop spans 16 amino acids. With V trimmed by 0 bases and J by 9 bases, 10 bases remained unmatched. Here the CDR3 DNA reads TGTGCCAGCAGCTTAGGCCTGTTACAGGGGAAGAGGGAGCTGTTTTTT. Protein product: CASSLGLLQGKRELFF.

V is TRBV7-9 and J is TRBJ1-1; D is uncertain. Germline-derived CDR1 and CDR2 are SEHNR and FQNEAQ (reference sequence). The V end was cut by 1 base, the J end by 1 base, with 10 bases between. This CDR3 has 15 amino acids. The CDR3 nucleotides are TGTGCCAGCAGCTTAGATGGTTCGGGGAACACTGAAGCTTTCTTT. It yields the protein CASSLDGSGNTEAFF.

The chain employs TRBV30 and TRBJ2-3; TRBD1 aligns across 9 bases. Looked up from germline, CDR1 is GTSNPN and CDR2 is SVGIG (reference sequence). This CDR3 comprises 16 residues. The J segment lost 3 bases and the V segment lost 2 bases, leaving 9 bases of the junction unmatched. The CDR3 bases are TGTGCCTGGAGTTCGAAACACAGGGGGCAGACAGATACGCAGTATTTT. This encodes CAWSSKHRGQTDTQYF.

J is TRBJ2-5 and V is TRBV5-4; 8 bases fit TRBD2. The length of the CDR3 is 14 residues. Germline loops: CDR1 SGHNT, CDR2 YYREEE (reference sequence). The trim removed 0 bases at V and 5 bases at J, leaving 3 bases unmatched. The CDR3 nucleotides are TGTGCCAGCAGCTTGGCGGGAGGGGTGGAGACCCAGTACTTC. Its translation is CASSLAGGVETQYF.

The J gene is TRBJ2-7, the V gene TRBV11-2; 8 bases map to TRBD2. Germline loops: CDR1 SGHAT, CDR2 FQNNGV. V trimming: 5 bases; J trimming: 4 bases; junction bases outside the gene matches: 22. This CDR3 region has 19 residues. The CDR3 DNA sequence: TGTGCCAGCAGCCCCCCTCAGCGGGAGTTAACATTTGAGATATACGAGCAGTACTTC. Protein sequence: CASSPPQRELTFEIYEQYF.

The genes are TRBV19 and TRBJ1-4; D is uncertain. This CDR3 is built from 15 residues. Trimming took 5 bases from V and 3 from J, leaving 13 bases between them. Per the germline V gene, CDR1 is LNHDA and CDR2 is SQIVND (reference sequence). The CDR3 spells CASSLMEASNEKLFF. The CDR3 DNA reads as TGTGCCAGTAGTCTTATGGAGGCCTCTAATGAAAAACTGTTTTTT.

V gene TRBV5-4 combines with J gene TRBJ2-7, with D possibly TRBD1 on 6 matching bases. Germline-derived CDR1 and CDR2 are SGHNT and YYREEE (reference sequence). The CDR3 runs to 14 residues. Trimming took 0 bases from V and 4 from J, leaving 11 bases between them. In DNA, the CDR3 is TGTGCCAGCAGCTTGGCAGGGGCTCCATACGAGCAGTACTTC. This gives the protein CASSLAGAPYEQYF.

The rearrangement links TRBV28 to TRBJ1-4; a possible D gene is TRBD1 (5 bases). V gave up 7 bases and J gave up 7 bases, with 16 bases separating them. The CDR3 covers 14 residues. The V gene's germline CDR1 is MDHEN and CDR2 SYDVKM. CDR3 sequence reads: CASTRRVASEKLFF. The CDR3 DNA follows: TGTGCCAGCACCCGCAGGGTGGCCAGTGAAAAACTGTTTTTT.

The chain carries TRBV4-2 and TRBJ2-7; D perhaps matches TRBD1 (5 bases). The CDR3 length is 16 residues. V was cut by 0 bases and J by 0 bases, with 12 bases left in between. CDR1 is LGHNA and CDR2 is YNFKEQ in the germline V gene. The CDR3 protein is CASSQEVADSSYEQYF. CDR3 DNA: TGTGCCAGCAGCCAAGAGGTTGCCGACAGCTCCTACGAGCAGTACTTC.

V and J are TRBV11-2 and TRBJ2-3; TRBD2 agrees at 11 bases. V trimming: 0 bases; J trimming: 4 bases; junction bases outside the gene matches: 9. The CDR3 covers 18 residues. Looked up from germline, CDR1 is SGHAT and CDR2 is FQNNGV. The CDR3 coding sequence is TGTGCCAGCAGCTTAGAACGGGATCCGGGACTAGCGGCAGATACGCAGTATTTT. Residues: CASSLERDPGLAADTQYF.

The chain uses TRBV15 and TRBJ2-7, with D possibly TRBD1 on 6 matching bases. Trimming cost V 1 base and J 6 bases, with 16 bases left between them. The germline V gene has CDR1 LNHNV and CDR2 YYDKDF (reference sequence). The CDR3 spans 15 residues. CDR3 region: CATSRATGMASEQYF. The DNA of the CDR3 is TGTGCCACCAGCAGAGCCACAGGGATGGCTAGCGAGCAGTACTTC.

This clone has only one observation. V gene TRBV5-1 combines with J gene TRBJ2-2; perhaps TRBD1 as D (6 bases). The ends were cut back, 3 bases at V and 0 bases at J, with 9 bases in the middle. CDR1 and CDR2 from the germline V gene are SGHRS and YFSETQ. The CDR3 length is 15 residues. The CDR3 loop is CASSSRGANTGELFF. CDR3 nucleotide sequence: TGCGCCAGCAGCTCCAGGGGCGCGAACACCGGGGAGCTGTTTTTT. Together with reference TRBV5-1 and TRBJ2-2, the CDR3 gives the full variable domain: KAGVTQTPRYLIKTRGQQVTLSCSPISGHRSVSWYQQTPGQGLQFLFEYFSETQRNKGNFPGRFSGRQFSNSRSEMNVSTLELGDSALYLCASSSRGANTGELFFGEGSRLTVL.

The chain carries TRBV23-1 and TRBJ1-1, with D tentatively TRBD1 (5 bases). TRBV23-1 is an ORF, and what it does is uncertain. CDR3 length: 15 amino acids. V lost 8 bases, J lost 2 bases, and 18 bases lay in between. The CDR3: CASVPRAGINTEAFF. CDR3 bases: TGCGCCAGCGTCCCCCGGGCAGGGATAAACACTGAAGCTTTCTTT.

V usage is TRBV29-1 and J usage is TRBJ2-7, with D perhaps matching TRBD2 (6 bases). From germline, CDR1 is SQVTM and CDR2 ANQGSEA. V lost 5 bases and J 4 bases, leaving 15 bases between the germline ends. The CDR3 sequence is 13 residues long. CDR3 loop: CSVRQGGSYEQYF. The CDR3 nucleotides are TGCAGCGTTCGTCAGGGAGGATCATACGAGCAGTACTTC.

This chain links TRBV28 with TRBJ2-7; D is possibly TRBD2 (7 bases). CDR1 is MDHEN and CDR2 is SYDVKM in the germline V gene. The CDR3 consists of 14 residues. V shed 3 bases and J shed 5 bases, with 14 bases lying between them. CDR3 amino acids: CASSFGGGLDEQYF. CDR3 nucleotides: TGTGCCAGCAGTTTTGGGGGGGGCCTGGACGAGCAGTACTTC.

About this clone: The junction does not match germline at one end; this may be a read error. The chain has TRBV2 and TRBJ2-1; the D is unclear. The CDR3 totals 16 residues. Germline CDR1 is SNHLY and CDR2 is FYNNEI. The CDR3 loop is CASREVYTATYNEQFF. In DNA form, the CDR3 reads TGTGCCAGCAGGGAAGTATACACCGCCACCTACAATGAGCAGTTCTTC.

In this sample, this clone turned up a few times. This chain joins TRBV29-1 and TRBJ2-3, with 8 bases lining up with TRBD2. CDR1 is SQVTM and CDR2 is ANQGSEA in the germline V gene. This CDR3 comprises 14 residues. J gave up 5 bases and V 6 bases, and 10 bases lay outside the gene matches. CDR3 DNA sequence: TGCAGCGTGACCGGGACTAGTGTGGTAGATACGCAGTATTTT. It specifies CSVTGTSVVDTQYF.

The chain recombines TRBV29-1 with TRBJ2-7; 9 bases match TRBD1. Trimming removed 0 bases from V and 6 bases from J; junction bases left unmatched: 9. Per germline, CDR1 SQVTM and CDR2 ANQGSEA. The CDR3 extends over 15 amino acids. CDR3 nucleotide sequence: TGCAGCGTTGAAGATCGGGGGCGACAGGGGGGCGAGCAGTACTTC. Amino acids: CSVEDRGRQGGEQYF.

This chain uses TRBV4-2 with TRBJ2-7; TRBD2 agrees at 11 bases. There are 14 residues in the CDR3. After removal of 4 bases from V and 2 bases from J, the junction contained 1 base not matched to a gene. CDR1 is LGHNA, CDR2 YNFKEQ, per germline. The CDR3 spells CASSPGLAAYEQYF. The CDR3 nucleotides read TGTGCCAGCAGCCCGGGACTAGCGGCCTACGAGCAGTACTTC.